Following are 11 T cell receptor beta chains from one sample sequenced in a study of cytomegalovirus exposure and HLA in healthy donors. The PCR employed 60 Vbeta primers together with 13 Jbeta primers. Method: immunoSEQ multiplex PCR; TCRdb's copy keeps in-frame clones and lacks some. Here the sample spans fewer than 200,000 clones, around 78% being singletons. Sample: PBMCs. These receptors were obtained from a female donor in good health and CMV-seronegative.

As to this clone: An end of the junction differs from the germline gene, which may be a read error. The chain couples TRBV6-5 to TRBJ2-4, with 8 bases matching TRBD1. The CDR3 contains 14 residues. Germline V gene sequence: CDR1 MNHEY, CDR2 SVGAGI. The CDR3 protein is CASSPRTGINSQYF. CDR3 nucleotides: TGTGCCAGCAGTCCCCGGACAGGGATAAACAGTCAGTACTTC.

The chain uses TRBV2 and TRBJ1-5; the D is unclear. Germline-derived CDR1 and CDR2 are SNHLY and FYNNEI. The CDR3 spans 14 residues. V shed 3 bases and J shed 7 bases, with 13 bases lying between them. CDR3 in DNA: TGTGCCAGCAGTGATTCGGTGATTTACCAGCCCCAGCATTTT. It codes for CASSDSVIYQPQHF.

The chain carries TRBV7-9 and TRBJ2-7; no reliable D call. With 5 bases removed from V and 12 bases from J, the gap between germline ends came to 17 bases. CDR1 and CDR2 (germline): SEHNR, FQNEAQ (reference sequence). The CDR3 covers 12 residues. The chain's CDR3 is CASSPRSAYWYF. The CDR3, as DNA: TGTGCCAGCAGCCCCCGCAGCGCTTACTGGTACTTC.

This clone appeared once. The chain joins TRBV9 to TRBJ2-7; 9 bases map to TRBD2. V shed 3 bases, J shed 2 bases, and the junction held 12 bases outside the gene matches. The V gene's germline CDR1 is SGDLS and CDR2 YYNGEE. This CDR3 is 17 amino acids long. The CDR3 here is CASSAASSTSGTYEQYF. The CDR3 region has the DNA TGTGCCAGCAGCGCAGCCTCATCGACTAGCGGTACCTACGAGCAGTACTTC.

The chain is built from TRBV21-1 and TRBJ2-3; the table gives TRBD2 as D, unverified against the DNA. TRBV21-1 constitutes a pseudogene. The CDR3 sequence is 17 residues long. CDR3 DNA: TGTGCCAGCAGCGAGAGGACTAGCGGGAGAAGTAGGGATACGCAGTATTTT. This sequence encodes CASSERTSGRSRDTQYF.

The rearrangement links TRBV7-2 to TRBJ1-5; no clear D gene. The germline V and J ends were trimmed by 8 bases and 1 base, with 9 bases remaining between them. Germline assignment: CDR1 SGHTA and CDR2 FQGNSA. This CDR3 comprises 13 residues. CDR3 nucleotide sequence: TGTGCCAGCTCTGACGGGAGCAATCAGCCCCAGCATTTT. Encoded protein: CASSDGSNQPQHF.

The chain combines TRBV4-3 with TRBJ2-7; TRBD2 aligns across 8 bases. With 1 base clipped from V and 3 bases from J, the junction kept 5 bases outside the gene matches. The CDR3 is 15 residues long. The V gene's germline CDR1 is LGHNA and CDR2 YSLEER. The CDR3 DNA sequence: TGCGCCAGCAGCCAAGCGGGCGGGGGGATCTACGAGCAGTACTTC. It translates to CASSQAGGGIYEQYF.

The chain employs TRBV5-5 and TRBJ2-5; 11 bases fit TRBD2. Germline lookup yields CDR1 SGHKS and CDR2 YYEKEE (reference sequence). The length of the CDR3 is 17 residues. Trimming took 0 bases from V and 4 from J; bases not matched to a gene: 8. DNA of the CDR3: TGTGCCAGCAGCTTGGGTGGTAGCGGGGGGGCCGGAGAGACCCAGTACTTC. As protein: CASSLGGSGGAGETQYF.

The chain combines TRBV5-3 with TRBJ2-2; D gene unclear. TRBV5-3 is treated as an ORF (open reading frame) with a function not yet certain. Trimming took 4 bases from V and 5 from J, leaving 18 bases between them. This CDR3 contains 16 residues. The CDR3 spells CARSGPSCSLTGELFF. In nucleotides, the CDR3 is TGTGCCAGAAGCGGCCCCTCCTGTAGCCTTACCGGGGAGCTGTTTTTT.

The chain joins TRBV30 to TRBJ1-5; tentatively, D is TRBD1 (5 bases). Deletions cut 0 bases from V and 5 bases from J, with 8 bases between. Germline values: CDR1 GTSNPN, CDR2 SVGIG (reference sequence). The CDR3 sequence is 13 residues long. In nucleotides, the CDR3 is TGTGCCTGGAGTGTTTGGGGGGATCAGCCCCAGCATTTT. It encodes CAWSVWGDQPQHF.

The rearrangement links TRBV11-2 to TRBJ2-7; TRBD1 agrees at 7 bases. This CDR3 region has 15 residues. The germline V gene encodes CDR1 SGHAT and CDR2 FQNNGV. The ends lost 6 bases at V and 0 bases at J; junction bases unmatched: 8. CDR3 nucleotides: TGTGCCAGCAGGCCTACAGGGGCCACCTCCTACGAGCAGTACTTC. It yields the protein CASRPTGATSYEQYF.